The 17 T cell receptor beta chains presented below share a single source sample, sequenced in a study of shared clonotypes between healthy human individuals. TCRdb's table, derived via immunoSEQ multiplex PCR, lists solely in-frame clones and lacks some. The top ten clones hold 0.055% to 0.07% of a sample with about 610,000 clones, about 96% of them seen once. Sequencing was done on a sample of naive CD4+ T cells sorted from blood. The subset is: CD45RA+ positively selected. Receptors originate from a woman aged 25 to 39 in good health.

The table lists this clone with a count of one. V is TRBV11-2 and J is TRBJ2-3; D perhaps matches TRBD1 (5 bases). Trimming removed 4 bases from V and 2 bases from J, with 19 bases in between. The germline gives CDR1 SGHAT, CDR2 FQNNGV. The CDR3 consists of 17 residues. The CDR3 reads CASSSRQTRTPTDTQYF. The CDR3 region has the DNA TGTGCCAGCAGCTCGCGACAGACCCGGACCCCCACAGATACGCAGTATTTT. Filled out from reference TRBV11-2 and TRBJ2-3, the complete variable domain reads EAGVAQSPRYKIIEKRQSVAFWCNPISGHATLYWYQQILGQGPKLLIQFQNNGVVDDSQLPKDRFSAERLKGVDSTLKIQPAKLEDSAVYLCASSSRQTRTPTDTQYFGPGTRLTVL.

This clone appeared once. V usage is TRBV5-1 and J usage is TRBJ2-5, with TRBD1 as a possible D gene (5 bases). V was clipped by 0 bases and J by 0 bases, with 9 bases between them. CDR1 SGHRS and CDR2 YFSETQ come from the germline V gene. The CDR3 loop spans 15 amino acids. CDR3 in DNA: TGCGCCAGCAGCTTGGGACAGCAGTACCAAGAGACCCAGTACTTC. It specifies CASSLGQQYQETQYF.

The chain combines TRBV7-9 with TRBJ1-4; unclear D gene. There are 16 residues in the CDR3. Germline V CDR1 and CDR2: SEHNR, FQNEAQ (reference sequence). The V gene lost 5 bases and the J gene lost 7 bases, with 20 bases spanning the gap. The chain's CDR3 is CASSLKLSPWGEKLFF. Here the CDR3 DNA reads TGTGCCAGCAGCCTAAAATTGTCCCCCTGGGGTGAAAAACTGTTTTTT.

The chain recombines TRBV11-2 with TRBJ2-1; 10 nucleotides match TRBD2. The CDR3 loop spans 15 amino acids. Trimming removed 6 bases from V and 6 bases from J; junction bases left unmatched: 8. The V gene's germline CDR1 is SGHAT and CDR2 FQNNGV. In DNA form, the CDR3 reads TGTGCCAGCAGAAGGAGCGGGAGGGCTGTCAATGAGCAGTTCTTC. Protein: CASRRSGRAVNEQFF.

The rearrangement uses TRBV7-9 and TRBJ2-1, with 10 bases that match TRBD2. The trim removed 3 bases at V and 4 bases at J, leaving 9 bases unmatched. Germline-derived CDR1 and CDR2 are SEHNR and FQNEAQ (reference sequence). There are 17 residues in the CDR3. The CDR3 bases are TGTGCCAGCAGCTTTCCGTCAACTAGCGGGGATTACAATGAGCAGTTCTTC. Amino acid sequence: CASSFPSTSGDYNEQFF.

The V call is TRBV27, the J call TRBJ1-2; maybe TRBD1 (5 bases). Germline loops: CDR1 MNHEY, CDR2 SMNVEV (reference sequence). The ends were cut back, 0 bases at V and 7 bases at J, with 9 bases in the middle. The CDR3 runs 13 residues. CDR3 in DNA: TGTGCCAGCAGTTTATCAGGGGCCGGTGGCTACACCTTC. Amino acid sequence: CASSLSGAGGYTF.

This chain joins TRBV30 and TRBJ2-3; D unresolved. V lost 5 bases and J lost 2, with 14 bases in between. CDR1 and CDR2 (germline): GTSNPN, SVGIG (reference sequence). This CDR3 spans 14 amino acids. The CDR3 here is CAWQSVTDTDTQYF. The CDR3 DNA follows: TGTGCCTGGCAATCCGTCACCGACACAGATACGCAGTATTTT.

About this clone: At the DNA level, this CDR3 is encoded by other sequences in the same sample as well. V usage is TRBV9 and J usage is TRBJ2-7; TRBD2 might be the D (5 bases). Germline V gives CDR1 SGDLS, CDR2 YYNGEE. CDR3 length: 14 residues. V dropped 1 base and J dropped 0 bases, with 8 bases sitting between them. In DNA form, the CDR3 reads TGTGCCAGCAGCGTACTGGGGAGCTCCTACGAGCAGTACTTC. It translates to CASSVLGSSYEQYF.

The rearrangement joins TRBV5-1 to TRBJ1-2; TRBD1 matches 8 bases. CDR1 SGHRS and CDR2 YFSETQ come from the germline V gene. This CDR3 is built from 14 residues. Unmatched junction bases numbered 6, after V lost 4 bases and J lost 4 bases. The CDR3 is CASSPGQGRYGYTF. CDR3 DNA sequence: TGCGCCAGCAGCCCCGGACAGGGCCGCTATGGCTACACCTTC.

The chain employs TRBV7-3 and TRBJ2-5; D is unresolved. From germline, CDR1 is SGHTA and CDR2 FQGTGA. This CDR3 is 13 amino acids long. The V end was cut by 5 bases, the J end by 5 bases, with 12 bases between. The CDR3 protein is CASSPTWTETQYF. CDR3 coding DNA: TGTGCCAGCAGCCCGACCTGGACGGAGACCCAGTACTTC.

This chain uses TRBV15 with TRBJ2-5; 9 nucleotides line up with TRBD1. The end of the DNA is better explained by TRBJ2-7, so the J call may be wrong. CDR1 and CDR2 from the germline V gene are LNHNV and YYDKDF (reference sequence). The length of the CDR3 is 16 residues. The CDR3 here is CATSRARGQGGYEQYF. The CDR3 nucleotides are TGTGCCACCAGCAGGGCACGGGGACAGGGTGGGTACGAGCAGTACTTC.

V and J are TRBV30 and TRBJ1-2, with 11 bases aligning to TRBD1. CDR1 GTSNPN and CDR2 SVGIG come from the germline V gene (reference sequence). V gave up 4 bases and J gave up 6 bases; unmatched junction bases: 7. CDR3 size: 14 residues. CDR3 amino acids: CAWTGTGGFDGYTF. DNA for the CDR3: TGTGCCTGGACCGGGACAGGGGGTTTCGATGGCTACACCTTC.

The rearrangement links TRBV19 to TRBJ2-1; TRBD2 matches at 9 bases. This CDR3 is 19 amino acids long. V dropped 0 bases and J dropped 0; count of bases not matched to a gene: 9. Germline lookup yields CDR1 LNHDA and CDR2 SQIVND (reference sequence). The CDR3 loop reads CASSIDLLSREGSYNEQFF. For the CDR3, the DNA is TGTGCCAGTAGTATAGATCTATTATCGCGGGAGGGCTCCTACAATGAGCAGTTCTTC.

V gene TRBV28 combines with J gene TRBJ2-2; D is uncertain. CDR3 length equals 14 residues. Germline V gene sequence: CDR1 MDHEN, CDR2 SYDVKM. Between the trimmed V and J ends, which lost 7 bases and 0 bases, there was a span of 9 bases. CDR3 coding DNA: TGTGCCAGCATCGACACAACGAACACCGGGGAGCTGTTTTTT. The encoded protein is CASIDTTNTGELFF.

The V and J genes are TRBV5-1 and TRBJ2-5; 8 nucleotides line up with TRBD1. The trim removed 4 bases at V and 2 bases at J, leaving 13 bases unmatched. Germline CDR1 and CDR2: SGHRS and YFSETQ. The CDR3 has 17 residues. In DNA, the CDR3 is TGCGCCAGCAGCCGTCCCGGGACAGGAGCGGGTCAAGAGACCCAGTACTTC. It codes for CASSRPGTGAGQETQYF.

In nucleotides, the CDR3 is TGTGCTAGTGGTTTGGTCGGGCAGGGCGACTATGGCTACACCTTC. It yields the protein CASGLVGQGDYGYTF. The chain joins TRBV12-5 to TRBJ1-2; D is possibly TRBD1 (5 bases). The CDR3 spans 15 residues. Per germline, CDR1 LGHNT and CDR2 FRNRAP. With 0 bases removed from V and 3 bases from J, the gap between germline ends came to 11 bases.

The chain carries TRBV28 and TRBJ1-2; tentatively, D is TRBD1 (6 bases). Per germline, CDR1 MDHEN and CDR2 SYDVKM. This CDR3 spans 13 amino acids. Trimming removed 8 bases from V and 3 bases from J, with 13 bases in between. CDR3 DNA: TGTGCCAGCTTCCAGGGGACTTACTATGGCTACACCTTC. Protein product: CASFQGTYYGYTF.